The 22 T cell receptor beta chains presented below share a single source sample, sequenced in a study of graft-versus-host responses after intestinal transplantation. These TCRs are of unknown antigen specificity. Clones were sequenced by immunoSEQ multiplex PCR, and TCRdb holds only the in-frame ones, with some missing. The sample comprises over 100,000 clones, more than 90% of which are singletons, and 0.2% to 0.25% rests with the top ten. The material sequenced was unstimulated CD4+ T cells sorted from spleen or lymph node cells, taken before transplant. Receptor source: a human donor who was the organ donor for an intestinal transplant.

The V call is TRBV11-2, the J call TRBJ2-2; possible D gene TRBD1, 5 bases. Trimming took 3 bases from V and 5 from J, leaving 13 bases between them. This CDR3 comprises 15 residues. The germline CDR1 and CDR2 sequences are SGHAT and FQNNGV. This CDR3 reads CASSFIGAETGELFF. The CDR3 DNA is TGTGCCAGCAGCTTCATAGGGGCCGAAACCGGGGAGCTGTTTTTT.

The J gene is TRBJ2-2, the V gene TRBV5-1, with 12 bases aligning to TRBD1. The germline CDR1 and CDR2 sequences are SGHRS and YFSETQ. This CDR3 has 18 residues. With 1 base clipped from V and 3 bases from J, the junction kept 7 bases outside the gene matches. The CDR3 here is CASSLWDRGLTDTGELFF. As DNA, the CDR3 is TGCGCCAGCAGCTTGTGGGACAGGGGGCTAACAGACACCGGGGAGCTGTTTTTT.

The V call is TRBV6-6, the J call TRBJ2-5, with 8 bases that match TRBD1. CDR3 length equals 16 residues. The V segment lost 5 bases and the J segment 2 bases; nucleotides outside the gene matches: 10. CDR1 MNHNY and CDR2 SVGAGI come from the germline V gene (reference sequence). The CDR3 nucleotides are TGTGCCAGCAGTACGACAGACAGGGGCGGACAAGAGACCCAGTACTTC. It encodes CASSTTDRGGQETQYF.

In DNA, the CDR3 is TGTGCCAGCAGCTTGGGACAGGGAAACACCATATATTTT. The encoded protein is CASSLGQGNTIYF. The rearrangement joins TRBV5-4 to TRBJ1-3; D perhaps matches TRBD1 (5 bases). CDR1 is SGHNT and CDR2 is YYREEE in the germline V gene (reference sequence). The CDR3 contains 13 residues. Trimming took off 0 bases at V and 4 bases at J, with 5 bases between the two ends.

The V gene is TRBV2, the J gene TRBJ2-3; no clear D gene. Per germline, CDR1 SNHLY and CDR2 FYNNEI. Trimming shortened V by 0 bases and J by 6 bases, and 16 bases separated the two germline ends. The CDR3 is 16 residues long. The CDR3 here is CASSEALLSVGDTQYF. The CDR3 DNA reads TGTGCCAGCAGTGAAGCGCTTCTTTCTGTCGGGGATACGCAGTATTTT.

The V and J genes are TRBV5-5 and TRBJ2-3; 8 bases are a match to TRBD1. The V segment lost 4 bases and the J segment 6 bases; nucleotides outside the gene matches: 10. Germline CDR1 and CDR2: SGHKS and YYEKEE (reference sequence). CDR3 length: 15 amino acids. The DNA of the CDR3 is TGTGCCAGCAGCCCCCGACAGGGGTCGGGGGATACGCAGTATTTT. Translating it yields CASSPRQGSGDTQYF.

The CDR3 bases are TGTGCCTGGAGTGAAAGTGGACCATGGGATCAGCCCCAGCATTTT. Translated, it gives CAWSESGPWDQPQHF. This sequence joins TRBV30 and TRBJ1-5, with D hard to call. V shed 1 base and J shed 5 bases, with 15 bases lying between them. Germline-derived CDR1 and CDR2 are GTSNPN and SVGIG (reference sequence). CDR3 size: 15 residues.

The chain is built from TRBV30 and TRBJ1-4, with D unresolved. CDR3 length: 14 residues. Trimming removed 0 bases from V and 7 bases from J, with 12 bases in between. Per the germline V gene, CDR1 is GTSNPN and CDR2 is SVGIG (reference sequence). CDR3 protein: CAWSVNSQAEKLFF. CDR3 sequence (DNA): TGTGCCTGGAGTGTAAACAGTCAGGCTGAAAAACTGTTTTTT.

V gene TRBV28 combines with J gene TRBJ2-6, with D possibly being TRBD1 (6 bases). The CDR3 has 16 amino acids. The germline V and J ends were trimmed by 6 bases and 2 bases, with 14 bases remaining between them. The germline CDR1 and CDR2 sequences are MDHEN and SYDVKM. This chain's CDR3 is CASSLQTGTGANVLTF. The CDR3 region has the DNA TGTGCCAGCAGCTTACAAACAGGGACTGGGGCCAACGTCCTGACTTTC.

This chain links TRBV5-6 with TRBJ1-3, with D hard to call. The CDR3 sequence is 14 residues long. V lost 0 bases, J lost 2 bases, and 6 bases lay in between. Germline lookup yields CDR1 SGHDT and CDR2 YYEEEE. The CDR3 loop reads CASSLVGPGNTIYF. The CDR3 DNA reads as TGTGCCAGCAGCTTGGTGGGTCCTGGAAACACCATATATTTT.

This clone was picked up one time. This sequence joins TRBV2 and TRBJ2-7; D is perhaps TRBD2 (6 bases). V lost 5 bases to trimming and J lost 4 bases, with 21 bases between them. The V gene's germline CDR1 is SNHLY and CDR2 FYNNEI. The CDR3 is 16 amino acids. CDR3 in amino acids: CASSQSSGRGGYEQYF. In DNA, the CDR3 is TGTGCCAGCAGTCAATCATCGGGGAGAGGAGGGTACGAGCAGTACTTC.

CDR3 loop: CASSLVATSGMNEQFF. The CDR3 nucleotides are TGTGCCAGCAGCTTGGTAGCGACTAGCGGGATGAATGAGCAGTTCTTC. The chain is built from TRBV5-6 and TRBJ2-1; TRBD2 aligns across 11 bases. CDR1 and CDR2 (germline): SGHDT, YYEEEE. The CDR3 loop spans 16 amino acids. Trimming cost V 0 bases and J 7 bases; bases outside gene matches: 6.

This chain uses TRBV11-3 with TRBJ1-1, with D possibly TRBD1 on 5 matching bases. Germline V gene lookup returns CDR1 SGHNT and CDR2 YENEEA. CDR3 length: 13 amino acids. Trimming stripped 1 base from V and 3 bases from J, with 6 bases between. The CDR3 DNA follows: TGTGCCAGCAGCTTAGTAGGGGACACTGAAGCTTTCTTT. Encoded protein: CASSLVGDTEAFF.

The CDR3 spells CASSPTVEAGGYTF. The DNA of the CDR3 is TGTGCCAGCTCACCAACCGTTGAGGCAGGGGGCTACACCTTC. V gene TRBV18 combines with J gene TRBJ1-2; D may be TRBD1 (5 bases). Germline CDR1 reads KGHSH; CDR2 reads LQKENI. V was clipped by 2 bases and J by 8 bases, with 15 bases between them. The CDR3 contains 14 residues. Supplemented by reference TRBV18 and TRBJ1-2, the full variable domain reads NAGVMQNPRHLVRRRGQEARLRCSPMKGHSHVYWYRQLPEEGLKFMVYLQKENIIDESGMPKERFSAEFPKEGPSILRIQQVVRGDSAAYFCASSPTVEAGGYTFGSGTRLTVV.

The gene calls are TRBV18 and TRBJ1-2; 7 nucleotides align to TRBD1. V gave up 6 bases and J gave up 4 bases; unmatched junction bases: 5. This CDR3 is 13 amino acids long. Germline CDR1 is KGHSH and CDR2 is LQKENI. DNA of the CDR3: TGTGCCAGCTCCCCTGGACAGGCCTATGGCTACACCTTC. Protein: CASSPGQAYGYTF.

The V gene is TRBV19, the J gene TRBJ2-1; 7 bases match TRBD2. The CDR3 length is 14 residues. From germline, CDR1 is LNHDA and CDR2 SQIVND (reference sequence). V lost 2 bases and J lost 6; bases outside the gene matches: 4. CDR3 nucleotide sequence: TGTGCCAGTAGTATACTAGCGGCTACCAATGAGCAGTTCTTC. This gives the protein CASSILAATNEQFF.

For the CDR3, the DNA is TGTGCCAGCAGCGCGAGGGGGCCGAGCACAGATACGCAGTATTTT. This translates into CASSARGPSTDTQYF. The rearrangement uses TRBV6-1 and TRBJ2-3; 7 positions match TRBD1. The V gene end was trimmed by 6 bases and the J gene end by 0 bases; junction bases not matched to a gene: 6. The CDR3 is 15 residues long. Germline CDR1 reads MNHNS; CDR2 reads SASEGT.

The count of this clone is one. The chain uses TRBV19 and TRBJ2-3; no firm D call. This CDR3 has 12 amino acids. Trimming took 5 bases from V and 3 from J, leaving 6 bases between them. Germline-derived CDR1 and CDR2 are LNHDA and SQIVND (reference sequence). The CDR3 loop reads CASSALTDTQYF. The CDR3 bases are TGTGCCAGTAGTGCATTGACAGATACGCAGTATTTT.

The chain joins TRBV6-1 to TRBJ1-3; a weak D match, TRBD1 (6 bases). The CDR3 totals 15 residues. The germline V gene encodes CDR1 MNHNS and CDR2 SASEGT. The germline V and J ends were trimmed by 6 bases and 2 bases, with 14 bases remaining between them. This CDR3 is CASSYREVAGNTIYF. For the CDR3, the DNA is TGTGCCAGCAGCTACAGGGAAGTGGCTGGAAACACCATATATTTT.

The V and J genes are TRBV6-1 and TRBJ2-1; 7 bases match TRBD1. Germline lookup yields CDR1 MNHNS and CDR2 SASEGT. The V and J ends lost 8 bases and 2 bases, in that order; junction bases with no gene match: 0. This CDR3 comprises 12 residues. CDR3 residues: CASGQAYNEQFF. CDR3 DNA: TGTGCCAGCGGACAGGCCTACAATGAGCAGTTCTTC.

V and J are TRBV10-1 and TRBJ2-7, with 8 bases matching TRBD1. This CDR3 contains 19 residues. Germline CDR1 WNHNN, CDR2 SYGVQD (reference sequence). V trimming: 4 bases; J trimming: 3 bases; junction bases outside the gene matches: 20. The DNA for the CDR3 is TGCGCCAGCAGTGCTCCGGGCCTGGACAGGGCGTGGGGTTACTACGAGCAGTACTTC. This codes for CASSAPGLDRAWGYYEQYF.

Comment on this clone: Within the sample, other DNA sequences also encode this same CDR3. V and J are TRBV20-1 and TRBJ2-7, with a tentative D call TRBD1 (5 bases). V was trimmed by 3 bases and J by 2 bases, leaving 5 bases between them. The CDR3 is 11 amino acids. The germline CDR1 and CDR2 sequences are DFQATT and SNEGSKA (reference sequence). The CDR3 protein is CSARGPYEQYF. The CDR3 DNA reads TGCAGTGCTAGGGGGCCCTACGAGCAGTACTTC.